This T cell receptor (beta chain) appears in the sequencing data of a study of Graves' ophthalmopathy and Graves' hyperthyroidism. Additional autoimmune diseases, uncontrolled infections, pregnancy or lactation disqualified patients. Clinicians made diagnoses from clinical symptoms, serum thyroxine, TRAb, thyroid ultrasound and orbital computed tomography. V lost 6 bases and J lost 7, with 10 bases in between. This CDR3 contains 11 residues. Germline values: CDR1 SGHTA, CDR2 FQGNSA. RNA transcripts yielded amplified TCR beta CDR3 regions. The first-round RT-PCR employed HTBI primers together with the Qiagen OneStep RT-PCR kit. A multiplex PCR was then performed as the second round. TCRdb redid the calling of the multiplex PCR reads with MiXCR, one entry per CDR3 protein. This table holds 740,000 or so distinct CDR3 sequences, around 40% found once.

The source of this sequence is an adult man with Graves' ophthalmopathy. The gene calls are TRBV7-2 and TRBJ2-7, with D maybe TRBD1 (5 bases). Sample: peripheral blood. The CDR3 DNA reads TGTGCCAGCAGAGACAGCAGGGAGCAGTACTTC. Its protein product is CASRDSREQYF.